This section outlines one T cell receptor beta chain sequence together with its context. The antigen is unknown. Some clones are missing from TCRdb's copy, which holds only in-frame ones; the method was immunoSEQ multiplex PCR. Of tens of thousands of clones listed, around 80% are singletons. This sample stems from a study of T cells in tumors after PD-1 blockade. Overall study results and limits: Blood contained 35% to 50% of the tumor's TCR clonotypes.

The origin of this receptor is a human donor with basal cell carcinoma. The sequenced sample was PBMCs, obtained before anti-PD-1 treatment.

In nucleotides, the CDR3 is TGTGCCAGCAGCCCGAGCGGGGAGACCCAGTACTTC. This translates into CASSPSGETQYF. The V gene is TRBV7-3, the J gene TRBJ2-5; a weak D match, TRBD2 (6 bases). The CDR3 spans 12 residues. The germline gives CDR1 SGHTA, CDR2 FQGTGA. Trimming took off 5 bases at V and 5 bases at J, with 9 bases between the two ends.